The 25 T cell receptor beta chains presented below share a single source sample, sequenced in a study of OX40 agonist ivuxolimab in advanced cancers. The method was the immunoSEQ multiplex PCR assay. The source is immuneACCESS, and TCRdb retained only in-frame sequences with V and J called. Part of the clones is not carried over; for the studies checked, unresolved V genes explain less than half of this, and the remainder is unexplained. The sample table lists around 30,000 clones, roughly 87% of them with a count of one. About a fifth of the sample lies in the top ten. The sequencing used CD4+ or CD8+ T cells sorted from blood, collected in a trial of the OX40 agonist ivuxolimab. The origin of the receptors is an adult with an advanced solid tumor such as melanoma, head and neck, liver or kidney cancer.

A note on this clone: The same CDR3 is also encoded by other DNA sequences in this sample. The chain carries TRBV4-1 and TRBJ2-7; TRBD2 matches at 12 bases. CDR3 length equals 16 residues. V dropped 3 bases and J dropped 0; count of bases not matched to a gene: 3. Germline CDR1 and CDR2: MGHRA and YSYEKL. CDR3 sequence: CASSQGLAGPSYEQYF. The CDR3 region has the DNA TGCGCCAGCAGCCAGGGACTAGCGGGCCCCTCCTACGAGCAGTACTTC.

The V and J genes are TRBV19 and TRBJ1-3; unclear D gene. Germline CDR1 is LNHDA and CDR2 is SQIVND (reference sequence). Between the trimmed V and J ends, which lost 5 bases and 0 bases, there was a span of 14 bases. The CDR3 loop spans 16 amino acids. In DNA form, the CDR3 reads TGTGCCAGTAGTTCCGTTACTTCTTTCTCTGGAAACACCATATATTTT. Its translation: CASSSVTSFSGNTIYF.

The chain combines TRBV4-1 with TRBJ2-2; 7 nucleotides align to TRBD2. Germline V lookup: CDR1 MGHRA, CDR2 YSYEKL. V lost 5 bases, J lost 3 bases, and 6 bases stayed unmatched. The CDR3 sequence is 15 residues long. Here the CDR3 DNA reads TGCGCCAGCAGCGAAGCTGGGGGGGACACCGGGGAGCTGTTTTTT. Its translation is CASSEAGGDTGELFF.

V is TRBV27 and J is TRBJ2-2; tentatively, D is TRBD1 (6 bases). The germline V gene has CDR1 MNHEY and CDR2 SMNVEV (reference sequence). The V gene lost 6 bases and the J gene lost 3 bases, with 14 bases spanning the gap. This CDR3 comprises 15 residues. The CDR3 protein is CASRRTGLHTGELFF. CDR3 coding DNA: TGTGCCAGCAGGCGTACAGGGCTCCACACCGGGGAGCTGTTTTTT.

The chain uses TRBV6-1 and TRBJ2-2, with TRBD1 as a possible D gene (6 bases). Trimming stripped 7 bases from V and 4 bases from J, with 13 bases between. Germline-derived CDR1 and CDR2 are MNHNS and SASEGT. The CDR3 totals 14 residues. The CDR3 loop is CASTGLGGTGELFF. For the CDR3, the DNA is TGTGCCAGCACCGGATTAGGGGGCACCGGGGAGCTGTTTTTT.

The chain has TRBV9 and TRBJ2-1; D possibly corresponds to TRBD2 (5 bases). Germline CDR1 and CDR2: SGDLS and YYNGEE. The CDR3 has 14 amino acids. Deletions cut 4 bases from V and 3 bases from J, with 11 bases between. The CDR3 protein is CASSLSGDYNEQFF. The DNA for the CDR3 is TGTGCCAGCAGCCTCTCCGGGGACTACAATGAGCAGTTCTTC.

The chain combines TRBV6-6 with TRBJ2-5; 9 bases are a match to TRBD1. Gene TRBJ2-7 matches the end of the DNA better, so the J call may be wrong. The CDR3 is 14 amino acids. Germline loops: CDR1 MNHNY, CDR2 SVGAGI (reference sequence). The CDR3 reads CASRGTGRAYEQYF. The CDR3, as DNA: TGTGCCAGCAGAGGGACAGGGCGGGCCTACGAGCAGTACTTC.

J is TRBJ2-1 and V is TRBV5-1; D remains unclear. Germline V CDR1 and CDR2: SGHRS, YFSETQ. This CDR3 spans 13 amino acids. Trimming left V 0 bases short and J 4 bases short, with 5 bases between. The CDR3 loop is CASSLGTYNEQFF. The CDR3 DNA sequence: TGCGCCAGCAGCTTGGGAACGTACAATGAGCAGTTCTTC.

Only one count was recorded for this clone. This sample also contains other DNA sequences that code for the same CDR3. V usage is TRBV7-9 and J usage is TRBJ2-1; TRBD1 matches 8 bases. CDR1 and CDR2 (germline): SEHNR, FQNEAQ (reference sequence). J lost 8 bases, V lost 1 base, and 4 bases had no gene match. The CDR3 has 14 amino acids. CDR3 DNA: TGTGCCAGCAGCTTAGGACAGGGGATCGATGAGCAGTTCTTC. Its translation: CASSLGQGIDEQFF.

The chain is built from TRBV28 and TRBJ1-2; 8 bases are shared with TRBD1. The V gene's germline CDR1 is MDHEN and CDR2 SYDVKM. With 1 base clipped from V and 8 bases from J, the junction kept 12 bases outside the gene matches. The CDR3 covers 16 residues. In DNA form, the CDR3 reads TGTGCCAGCAGTTTATTCGCGACAGGGGATTCTTGGGGCTACACCTTC. Its translation is CASSLFATGDSWGYTF.

The chain is built from TRBV11-2 and TRBJ2-5, with D possibly matching TRBD1 (6 bases). The V gene's germline CDR1 is SGHAT and CDR2 FQNNGV. CDR3 length equals 12 residues. V was clipped by 6 bases and J by 5 bases, with 10 bases between them. In nucleotides, the CDR3 is TGTGCCAGCAGTTGGACAGTGGAGACCCAGTACTTC. This sequence encodes CASSWTVETQYF.

The rearrangement links TRBV5-8 to TRBJ1-3, with a weak D call TRBD1 (5 bases). This CDR3 region has 13 residues. Germline assignment: CDR1 SGHTS and CDR2 YDEGEE. The V end lost 4 bases, the J end lost 9 bases, and 14 bases lay between the germline ends. The CDR3 DNA follows: TGTGCCAGCAGCCGGGGCCCTATCGGCACCATATATTTT. Translation: CASSRGPIGTIYF.

The gene calls are TRBV4-3 and TRBJ2-1; 8 nucleotides line up with TRBD2. The germline gives CDR1 LGHNA, CDR2 YSLEER. The length of the CDR3 is 17 residues. J was trimmed by 5 bases and V by 4 bases; bases with no gene match: 13. This chain's CDR3 is CASSRAALTSGDNEQFF. Here the CDR3 DNA reads TGCGCCAGCAGCCGAGCAGCCCTAACTAGCGGAGACAATGAGCAGTTCTTC.

The CDR3 coding sequence is TGTGCCAGTAGTACAGGGGGGTCGTACAATGAGCAGTTCTTC. The encoded protein is CASSTGGSYNEQFF. The chain combines TRBV19 with TRBJ2-1, with D maybe TRBD1 (7 bases). The CDR3 totals 14 residues. Germline V lookup: CDR1 LNHDA, CDR2 SQIVND (reference sequence). Trimming removed 4 bases at V and 4 bases at J, with 11 bases between.

The chain joins TRBV9 to TRBJ2-1, with 12 bases identical to TRBD2. There are 16 residues in the CDR3. Germline trimming cut 4 bases from V and 9 bases from J; bases unmatched to any gene: 11. The germline gives CDR1 SGDLS, CDR2 YYNGEE. The CDR3 region is CASSRLAGASRGEQFF. The CDR3 DNA is TGTGCCAGCAGCAGACTAGCGGGAGCTTCACGGGGTGAGCAGTTCTTC. The full variable domain, with the rest looked up from reference TRBV9 and TRBJ2-1, is DSGVTQTPKHLITATGQRVTLRCSPRSGDLSVYWYQQSLDQGLQFLIQYYNGEERAKGNILERFSAQQFPDLHSELNLSSLELGDSALYFCASSRLAGASRGEQFFGPGTRLTVL.

The chain carries TRBV6-5 and TRBJ2-7; no firm D call. Germline V lookup: CDR1 MNHEY, CDR2 SVGAGI. The CDR3 has 14 residues. With 0 bases removed from V and 1 base from J, the gap between germline ends came to 7 bases. DNA of the CDR3: TGTGCCAGCAGTTACTCCACGCCTTCCTACGAGCAGTACTTC. This codes for CASSYSTPSYEQYF.

This chain uses TRBV4-2 with TRBJ2-7; tentatively, D is TRBD1 (6 bases). V gave up 4 bases and J gave up 2 bases, with 9 bases separating them. From germline, CDR1 is LGHNA and CDR2 YNFKEQ. CDR3 length: 13 residues. The CDR3 here is CASSLRTAYEQYF. CDR3 nucleotide sequence: TGTGCCAGCAGCCTTAGGACAGCCTACGAGCAGTACTTC.

V usage is TRBV5-1 and J usage is TRBJ1-3, with D hard to call. Germline-derived CDR1 and CDR2 are SGHRS and YFSETQ. CDR3 size: 14 residues. The ends were cut back, 5 bases at V and 0 bases at J, with 9 bases in the middle. The CDR3 loop is CASRVELSGNTIYF. For the CDR3, the DNA is TGCGCCAGCAGGGTGGAACTCTCTGGAAACACCATATATTTT.

V and J are TRBV15 and TRBJ2-7; 10 bases are a match to TRBD1. This CDR3 has 16 amino acids. CDR1 LNHNV and CDR2 YYDKDF come from the germline V gene (reference sequence). J gave up 7 bases and V 2 bases, and 11 bases lay outside the gene matches. The CDR3 reads CATSRPPGQGLREQYF. As DNA, the CDR3 is TGTGCCACCAGCAGACCCCCGGGACAGGGGCTTCGAGAGCAGTACTTC. Together with reference TRBV15 and TRBJ2-7, the CDR3 gives the full variable domain: DAMVIQNPRYQVTQFGKPVTLSCSQTLNHNVMYWYQQKSSQAPKLLFHYYDKDFNNEADTPDNFQSRRPNTSFCFLDIRSPGLGDTAMYLCATSRPPGQGLREQYFGPGTRLTVT.

The chain joins TRBV5-4 to TRBJ2-5; D is perhaps TRBD2 (5 bases). Germline CDR1 SGHNT, CDR2 YYREEE (reference sequence). Trimming pared 3 bases from V and 3 bases from J, leaving 12 bases between. There are 14 residues in the CDR3. CDR3 DNA: TGTGCCAGCAGCTCCTTTTACGGGAAAGAGACCCAGTACTTC. Its protein is CASSSFYGKETQYF.

The chain uses TRBV28 and TRBJ2-1; no firm D call. V was trimmed by 6 bases and J by 6 bases, leaving 15 bases between them. Germline lookup yields CDR1 MDHEN and CDR2 SYDVKM. This CDR3 has 14 amino acids. The DNA for the CDR3 is TGTGCCAGCAGCTCCTTTGGGTGGGGCAATGAGCAGTTCTTC. It is translated as CASSSFGWGNEQFF.

This clone turned up a few times. Here the CDR3 reads CSASTGKGYTF. The DNA for the CDR3 is TGCAGTGCTAGTACGGGGAAGGGCTACACCTTC. This chain joins TRBV20-1 and TRBJ1-2; D is unclear. V was pared by 3 bases and J by 8 bases, with 10 bases between. Germline V gene sequence: CDR1 DFQATT, CDR2 SNEGSKA (reference sequence). The CDR3 totals 11 residues.

This sequence joins TRBV12-2 and TRBJ2-4. TRBV12-2 is annotated as a pseudogene. The CDR3 length is 14 residues. In nucleotides, the CDR3 is TGTGCAAGTCGGATTGGGACAGCCAAAAACATTCAGTACTTC. Protein: CASRIGTAKNIQYF.

V gene TRBV10-3 combines with J gene TRBJ1-2; D ambiguous. Germline CDR1 ENHRY, CDR2 SYGVKD. This CDR3 has 14 amino acids. V was clipped by 0 bases and J by 8 bases, with 13 bases between them. CDR3 residues: CAISESGNRRGYTF. CDR3 nucleotide sequence: TGTGCCATCAGTGAGTCGGGGAATCGGAGGGGCTACACCTTC.

The chain recombines TRBV19 with TRBJ2-1; 7 bases line up with TRBD2. Germline values: CDR1 LNHDA, CDR2 SQIVND (reference sequence). CDR3 length equals 14 residues. V lost 11 bases to trimming and J lost 2 bases; unmatched junction nucleotides: 9. CDR3 region: CAVSSGNPYNEQFF. The CDR3 nucleotides are TGTGCCGTCTCTAGCGGAAACCCCTACAATGAGCAGTTCTTC.